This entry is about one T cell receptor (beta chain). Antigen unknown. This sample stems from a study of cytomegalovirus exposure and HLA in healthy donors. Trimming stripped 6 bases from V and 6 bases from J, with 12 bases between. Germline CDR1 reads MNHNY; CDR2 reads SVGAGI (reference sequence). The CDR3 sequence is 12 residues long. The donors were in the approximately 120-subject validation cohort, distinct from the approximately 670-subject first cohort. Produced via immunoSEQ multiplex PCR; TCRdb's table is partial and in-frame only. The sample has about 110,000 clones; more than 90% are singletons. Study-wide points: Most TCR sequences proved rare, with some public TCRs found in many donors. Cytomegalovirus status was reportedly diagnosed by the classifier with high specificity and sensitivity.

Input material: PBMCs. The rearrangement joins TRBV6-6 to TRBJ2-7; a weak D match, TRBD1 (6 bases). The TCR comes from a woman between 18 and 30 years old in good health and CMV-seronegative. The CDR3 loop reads CASSLTGSEQYF. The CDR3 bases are TGTGCCAGCAGCCTAACAGGGTCCGAGCAGTACTTC.